The 22 T cell receptor beta chains below were found in one sample sequenced in a study of tumour-infiltrating T cells in Burkitt lymphoma (TCRdb year 2020). Library method: the immunoSEQ multiplex PCR assay. In its TCRdb copy, this immuneACCESS table keeps in-frame sequences only and misses some clones. Where compared with another copy, unresolved V genes explain less than half of these, and the others have no known cause. In all, the sample holds 6,300 or so clones, and around 10% of those were seen once. Together, the top ten hold less than 3% of the sample. Sequences were obtained from tumor tissue. Receptors originate from a human donor with diffuse large B-cell lymphoma.

Turning to this clone: At one end the junction does not follow the germline gene, possibly because of a read error. V gene TRBV4-1 combines with J gene TRBJ1-4; tentatively, D is TRBD1 (5 bases). The CDR3 runs 16 residues. Per the germline V gene, CDR1 is MGHRA and CDR2 is YSYEKL. This chain's CDR3 is CASSQDRQGYSEKLFF. The CDR3 DNA sequence: TGTGCCAGCAGCCAAGATAGGCAGGGATATAGTGAAAAACTGTTTTTT.

This clone appeared a few times. The chain joins TRBV2 to TRBJ2-5, with a tentative D call TRBD2 (6 bases). CDR3 length: 13 residues. The ends were cut back, 7 bases at V and 5 bases at J, with 14 bases in the middle. The germline CDR1 and CDR2 sequences are SNHLY and FYNNEI. CDR3 sequence reads: CASTGGFLETQYF. DNA of the CDR3: TGTGCCAGCACCGGAGGGTTTCTGGAGACCCAGTACTTC. Supplemented by reference TRBV2 and TRBJ2-5, the full variable domain reads EPEVTQTPSHQVTQMGQEVILRCVPISNHLYFYWYRQILGQKVEFLVSFYNNEISEKSEIFDDQFSVERPDGSNFTLKIRSTKLEDSAMYFCASTGGFLETQYFGPGTRLLVL.

The chain recombines TRBV19 with TRBJ1-4; D unclear. The CDR3 is 12 amino acids. Trimming shortened V by 6 bases and J by 8 bases, and 10 bases separated the two germline ends. The germline CDR1 and CDR2 sequences are LNHDA and SQIVND (reference sequence). The CDR3 region is CASRARSEKLFF. The DNA for the CDR3 is TGTGCCAGTAGGGCTAGAAGCGAAAAACTGTTTTTT.

Points on this clone: A junction end diverges from the germline sequence, so it may reflect a read error. The chain recombines TRBV6-6 with TRBJ1-6; D is ambiguous. The CDR3 runs 12 residues. From germline, CDR1 is MNHNY and CDR2 SVGAGI (reference sequence). The CDR3 bases are TGTGCCAGCAGTACTGACAATAGCCCCCTCTTATTT. As protein: CASSTDNSPLLF.

The chain combines TRBV6-5 with TRBJ2-2; D remains unclear. Germline CDR1 reads MNHEY; CDR2 reads SVGAGI. The ends were cut back, 6 bases at V and 0 bases at J, with 8 bases in the middle. The CDR3 covers 14 residues. The CDR3 DNA reads TGTGCCAGCAGGCCTCTAACGAACACCGGGGAGCTGTTTTTT. Amino acid sequence: CASRPLTNTGELFF.

There are a few counts of this clone. The gene calls are TRBV19 and TRBJ1-5; D is possibly TRBD1 (5 bases). V lost 5 bases, J lost 1 base, and 21 bases lay in between. Germline CDR1 is LNHDA and CDR2 is SQIVND (reference sequence). This CDR3 is 18 amino acids long. CDR3 residues: CASSARLPGLLSNQPQHF. The CDR3 DNA is TGTGCCAGTAGTGCCCGCTTACCAGGGTTACTCAGCAATCAGCCCCAGCATTTT.

The J gene is TRBJ2-5, the V gene TRBV9; tentative D call: TRBD2 (6 bases). The CDR3 covers 14 residues. Trimming removed 0 bases at V and 2 bases at J, with 8 bases between. Germline CDR1 SGDLS, CDR2 YYNGEE. The CDR3 DNA reads as TGTGCCAGCAGCGTAGGGGGAGGTCAAGAGACCCAGTACTTC. It encodes CASSVGGGQETQYF.

V gene TRBV28 combines with J gene TRBJ2-7; D is undetermined. The CDR3 consists of 12 residues. CDR1 is MDHEN and CDR2 is SYDVKM in the germline V gene. V shed 6 bases and J shed 3 bases, with 9 bases lying between them. The CDR3 protein is CASSQVGYEQYF. In DNA, the CDR3 is TGTGCCAGCAGCCAGGTGGGCTACGAGCAGTACTTC.

This chain links TRBV19 with TRBJ1-1, with 11 bases matching TRBD1. The CDR3 runs to 16 residues. Germline V gene lookup returns CDR1 LNHDA and CDR2 SQIVND (reference sequence). Trimming at V came to 6 bases and at J to 7 bases, leaving 13 bases not matched to a gene. CDR3 loop: CASSLLWTGGVGEAFF. CDR3 sequence (DNA): TGTGCCAGTAGCCTCCTTTGGACAGGGGGCGTGGGTGAAGCTTTCTTT. The whole variable domain, remainder taken from reference TRBV19 and TRBJ1-1, is DGGITQSPKYLFRKEGQNVTLSCEQNLNHDAMYWYRQDPGQGLRLIYYSQIVNDFQKGDIAEGYSVSREKKESFPLTVTSAQKNPTAFYLCASSLLWTGGVGEAFFGQGTRLTVV.

The rearrangement links TRBV5-1 to TRBJ1-1; D is ambiguous. The germline CDR1 and CDR2 sequences are SGHRS and YFSETQ. The CDR3 contains 13 residues. V was cut by 5 bases and J by 9 bases, with 17 bases left in between. The CDR3 coding sequence is TGCGCCAGCAGTGAACCTGGGTTTGACCAAGCTTTCTTT. The encoded protein is CASSEPGFDQAFF.

This clone occurred a few times. The genes are TRBV28 and TRBJ1-5; 9 bases match TRBD1. After removal of 4 bases from V and 7 bases from J, the junction contained 5 bases not matched to a gene. This CDR3 has 14 residues. CDR1 is MDHEN, CDR2 SYDVKM, per germline. CDR3: CASSSGQGSQPQHF. In DNA form, the CDR3 reads TGTGCCAGCAGTTCGGGACAGGGCTCACAGCCCCAGCATTTT. Complete variable domain (other parts from reference TRBV28 and TRBJ1-5): DVKVTQSSRYLVKRTGEKVFLECVQDMDHENMFWYRQDPGLGLRLIYFSYDVKMKEKGDIPEGYSVSREKKERFSLILESASTNQTSMYLCASSSGQGSQPQHFGDGTRLSIL.

J is TRBJ2-6 and V is TRBV5-1, with TRBD1 matching over 8 bases. Trimming removed 0 bases from V and 3 bases from J; junction bases left unmatched: 8. Germline V gives CDR1 SGHRS, CDR2 YFSETQ. This CDR3 has 18 residues. CDR3 in DNA: TGCGCCAGCAGCTTGGACGGACAGGGAACCTTTGGGGCCAACGTCCTGACTTTC. It specifies CASSLDGQGTFGANVLTF. The full variable domain, in which reference TRBV5-1 and TRBJ2-6 provide the parts outside the CDR3, is KAGVTQTPRYLIKTRGQQVTLSCSPISGHRSVSWYQQTPGQGLQFLFEYFSETQRNKGNFPGRFSGRQFSNSRSEMNVSTLELGDSALYLCASSLDGQGTFGANVLTFGAGSRLTVL.

CDR3 protein: CAWSLNYGYTF. The CDR3 DNA sequence: TGTGCCTGGAGTCTAAACTATGGCTACACCTTC. The chain is built from TRBV30 and TRBJ1-2, with D unresolved. V lost 2 bases and J 2 bases, leaving 3 bases between the germline ends. This CDR3 has 11 amino acids. Germline CDR1 is GTSNPN and CDR2 is SVGIG (reference sequence).

The chain combines TRBV13 with TRBJ1-2, with 10 nucleotides matching TRBD1. The CDR3 is made up of 16 amino acids. The germline gives CDR1 PRHDT, CDR2 FYEKMQ (reference sequence). V lost 2 bases to trimming and J lost 6 bases; unmatched junction nucleotides: 9. Written as DNA, the CDR3 is TGTGCCAGCAGCTTAAACCGGGGACAGGGGAAAGATGGCTACACCTTC. Its protein product is CASSLNRGQGKDGYTF.

The chain is built from TRBV6-6 and TRBJ1-2; no clear D. V was pared by 6 bases and J by 4 bases, with 18 bases between. The V gene's germline CDR1 is MNHNY and CDR2 SVGAGI (reference sequence). This CDR3 comprises 15 residues. This chain's CDR3 is CASSQPPTSIYGYTF. CDR3 sequence (DNA): TGTGCCAGCAGCCAACCGCCGACAAGTATCTATGGCTACACCTTC.

The genes are TRBV5-6 and TRBJ2-7; 8 bases map to TRBD1. Trimming at V came to 1 base and at J to 5 bases, leaving 8 bases not matched to a gene. Germline V gene sequence: CDR1 SGHDT, CDR2 YYEEEE. CDR3 length: 15 amino acids. In DNA form, the CDR3 reads TGTGCCAGCAGCTTGCGGGCGACAGGGGTCGACGAGCAGTACTTC. Protein: CASSLRATGVDEQYF.

The table lists this clone with a few counts. The chain carries TRBV5-4 and TRBJ1-3; possible D gene TRBD1, 5 bases. CDR3 length equals 15 residues. Between the trimmed V and J ends, which lost 0 bases and 0 bases, there was a span of 7 bases. The germline gives CDR1 SGHNT, CDR2 YYREEE (reference sequence). The CDR3 coding sequence is TGTGCCAGCAGCTTGGCAGGGAGCTCTGGAAACACCATATATTTT. Translation: CASSLAGSSGNTIYF. The full variable domain, rest sourced from reference TRBV5-4 and TRBJ1-3, is ETGVTQSPTHLIKTRGQQVTLRCSSQSGHNTVSWYQQALGQGPQFIFQYYREEENGRGNFPPRFSGLQFPNYSSELNVNALELDDSALYLCASSLAGSSGNTIYFGEGSWLTVV.

J is TRBJ1-4 and V is TRBV6-1; no clear D gene. Germline V lookup: CDR1 MNHNS, CDR2 SASEGT. The CDR3 has 14 residues. V was pared by 6 bases and J by 7 bases, with 15 bases between. CDR3 coding DNA: TGTGCCAGCAGCAAAGGAGATCTAGGTGAAAAACTGTTTTTT. Translated, it gives CASSKGDLGEKLFF.

The J gene is TRBJ2-6, the V gene TRBV6-4; 8 bases line up with TRBD1. The CDR3 length is 18 residues. Unmatched junction bases numbered 9, after V lost 5 bases and J lost 0 bases. Per the germline V gene, CDR1 is MRHNA and CDR2 is SNTAGT. The CDR3 spells CASSSTGDPGSGANVLTF. The CDR3 nucleotides read TGTGCCAGCAGTTCGACAGGGGATCCTGGCTCTGGGGCCAACGTCCTGACTTTC.

In this sample, this clone turned up a few times. J is TRBJ2-7 and V is TRBV5-1; 11 nucleotides agree with TRBD1. The CDR3 covers 16 residues. Germline trimming cut 4 bases from V and 0 bases from J; bases unmatched to any gene: 6. The V gene's germline CDR1 is SGHRS and CDR2 YFSETQ. The CDR3 DNA is TGCGCCAGCAGCAGGACAGGGGGCTTATCCTCCTACGAGCAGTACTTC. This gives the protein CASSRTGGLSSYEQYF.

This clone appeared a few times. This rearrangement joins TRBV5-5 to TRBJ2-2; 10 nucleotides match TRBD2. The germline CDR1 and CDR2 sequences are SGHKS and YYEKEE (reference sequence). After removal of 4 bases from V and 1 base from J, the junction contained 1 base not matched to a gene. The CDR3 length is 15 residues. CDR3 residues: CASSRLAGNTGELFF. As DNA, the CDR3 is TGTGCCAGCAGCAGACTAGCGGGGAACACCGGGGAGCTGTTTTTT.

The chain links TRBV6-5 to TRBJ1-5; perhaps TRBD1 as D (6 bases). Germline CDR1 is MNHEY and CDR2 is SVGAGI. V lost 1 base to trimming and J lost 11 bases, with 9 bases between them. CDR3 size: 12 residues. DNA for the CDR3: TGTGCCAGCAGTTACTTAACAGGGACCCAGCATTTT. Translation gives CASSYLTGTQHF.